This T cell receptor (beta chain) was retrieved from a study of T cells in Graves' hyperthyroidism and ophthalmopathy. Points from the study as a whole: Most clonotypes that expanded in the thyroid above 0.001 also showed up in blood.

CDR1 is MDHEN, CDR2 SYDVKM, per germline. V lost 3 bases and J 4 bases, leaving 15 bases between the germline ends. The CDR3 runs to 16 residues. The study left out patients who had uncontrolled infection, other autoimmune disease, pregnancy or lactation. Amplification targeted TCR beta CDR3 regions from RNA transcripts. HTBI primers were used for first-round RT-PCR of the TCR CDR3. TCRdb used MiXCR to reprocess the multiplex PCR reads, holding one entry per CDR3 protein. The table has some 600,000 distinct CDR3 sequences, 14% seen once; the top ten hold 5% to 7%. As regards this clonotype: What it binds is unknown. This may be a read error, as it is one base from a much larger clone.

This sequence joins TRBV28 and TRBJ1-4, with a possible D match to TRBD1 (5 bases). The receptor was derived from a woman in her 30s with Graves' hyperthyroidism that later progressed to Graves' ophthalmopathy. Material: blood. CDR3 sequence (DNA): TGTGCCAGCAGTTTTGGAAAGGGGAGGAGTAATGAAAAACTGTTTTTT. Protein: CASSFGKGRSNEKLFF.